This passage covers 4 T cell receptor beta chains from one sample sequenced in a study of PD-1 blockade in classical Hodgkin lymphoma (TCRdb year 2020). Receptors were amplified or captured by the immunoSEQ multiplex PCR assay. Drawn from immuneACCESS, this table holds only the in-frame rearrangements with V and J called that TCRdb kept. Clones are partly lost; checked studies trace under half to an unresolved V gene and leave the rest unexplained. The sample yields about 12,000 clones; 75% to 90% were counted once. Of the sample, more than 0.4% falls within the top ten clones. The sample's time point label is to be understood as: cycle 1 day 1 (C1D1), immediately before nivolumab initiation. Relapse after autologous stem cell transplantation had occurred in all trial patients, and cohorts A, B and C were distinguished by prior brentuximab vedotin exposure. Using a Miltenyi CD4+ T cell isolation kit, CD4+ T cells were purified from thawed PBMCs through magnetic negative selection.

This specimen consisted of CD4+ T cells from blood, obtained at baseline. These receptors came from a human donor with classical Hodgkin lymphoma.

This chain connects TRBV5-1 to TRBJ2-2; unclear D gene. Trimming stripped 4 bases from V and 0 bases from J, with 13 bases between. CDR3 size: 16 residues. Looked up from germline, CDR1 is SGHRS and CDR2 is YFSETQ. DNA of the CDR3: TGCGCCAGCAGCGCTCTCCTGACCTCGAACACCGGGGAGCTGTTTTTT. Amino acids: CASSALLTSNTGELFF.

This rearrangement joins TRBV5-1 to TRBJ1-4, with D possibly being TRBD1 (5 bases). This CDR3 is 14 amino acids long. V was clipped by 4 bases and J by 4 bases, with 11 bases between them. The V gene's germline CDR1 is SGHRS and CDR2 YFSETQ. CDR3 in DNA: TGCGCCAGCAGCGGGGGACGGGTTAATGAAAAACTGTTTTTT. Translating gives CASSGGRVNEKLFF.

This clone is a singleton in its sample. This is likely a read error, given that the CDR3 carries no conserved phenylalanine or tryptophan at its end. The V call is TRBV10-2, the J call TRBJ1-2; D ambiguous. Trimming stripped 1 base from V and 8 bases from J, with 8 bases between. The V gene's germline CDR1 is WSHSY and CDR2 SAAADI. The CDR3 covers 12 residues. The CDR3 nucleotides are TGCGCCAGCAGTGAGTGGGCGGTGGGCTACACCTTG. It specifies CASSEWAVGYTL.

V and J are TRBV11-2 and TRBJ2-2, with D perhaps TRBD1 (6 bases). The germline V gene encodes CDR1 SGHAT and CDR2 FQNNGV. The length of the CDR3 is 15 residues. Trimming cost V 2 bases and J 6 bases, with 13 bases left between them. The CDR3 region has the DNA TGTGCCAGCAGCTTAACAGGGTGGGATGCCGGGGAGCTGTTTTTT. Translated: CASSLTGWDAGELFF.